One sample yielded the 24 T cell receptor beta chains listed below, sequenced in a study of neoadjuvant anti-PD-1 for oral cavity cancer (dated by TCRdb to the early 2020s). Libraries were made using the immunoSEQ multiplex PCR assay. The clones in this table, taken by TCRdb from immuneACCESS, are in-frame only. Not every clone is retained; where verified, under half of the shortfall comes from an unresolved V gene, and the cause of the rest is unknown. Within this sample are tens of thousands of clones, with 65% to 85% of them counted one time only. The ten most abundant clones make up around 3.7% of the sample. Sample time point, as interpreted from the label and publication: before neoadjuvant nivolumab. The source material was PBMCs, sampled before nivolumab (anti-PD-1) treatment. These TCRs come from a person aged 40 to 85 with oral cavity squamous cell carcinoma.

The chain carries TRBV11-2 and TRBJ1-1, with unresolved D. Trimming took 5 bases from V and 1 from J, leaving 17 bases between them. The CDR3 spans 16 residues. The germline V gene encodes CDR1 SGHAT and CDR2 FQNNGV. CDR3 nucleotide sequence: TGTGCCAGCAGCCAACGGGCGGCAATTGCGAACACTGAAGCTTTCTTT. It yields the protein CASSQRAAIANTEAFF. Variable domain in full (rest from reference TRBV11-2 and TRBJ1-1): EAGVAQSPRYKIIEKRQSVAFWCNPISGHATLYWYQQILGQGPKLLIQFQNNGVVDDSQLPKDRFSAERLKGVDSTLKIQPAKLEDSAVYLCASSQRAAIANTEAFFGQGTRLTVV.

The chain carries TRBV9 and TRBJ1-1; 9 nucleotides agree with TRBD1. The ends lost 4 bases at V and 1 base at J; junction bases unmatched: 2. The CDR3 spans 14 residues. CDR1 is SGDLS, CDR2 YYNGEE, per germline. The DNA for the CDR3 is TGTGCCAGCAGCCCGGGACAGGGGAACACTGAAGCTTTCTTT. Translation gives CASSPGQGNTEAFF.

The rearrangement links TRBV5-1 to TRBJ2-3; 8 positions match TRBD2. Germline CDR1 is SGHRS and CDR2 is YFSETQ. The CDR3 spans 20 residues. J lost 2 bases, V lost 5 bases, and 22 bases had no gene match. CDR3: CASRRGAGGNNRGLTDTQYF. CDR3 in DNA: TGCGCCAGCAGGCGCGGCGCGGGGGGAAATAATCGTGGCCTCACAGATACGCAGTATTTT. Supplemented by reference TRBV5-1 and TRBJ2-3, the full variable domain reads KAGVTQTPRYLIKTRGQQVTLSCSPISGHRSVSWYQQTPGQGLQFLFEYFSETQRNKGNFPGRFSGRQFSNSRSEMNVSTLELGDSALYLCASRRGAGGNNRGLTDTQYFGPGTRLTVL.

J is TRBJ2-7 and V is TRBV6-1; D might be TRBD1 (5 bases). The V end lost 6 bases, the J end lost 2 bases, and 11 bases lay between the germline ends. The V gene's germline CDR1 is MNHNS and CDR2 SASEGT. This CDR3 has 13 amino acids. For the CDR3, the DNA is TGTGCCAGCAGACGACAGCCTACCTACGAGCAGTACTTC. Translated, it gives CASRRQPTYEQYF.

This rearrangement joins TRBV9 to TRBJ2-3; 11 bases align to TRBD2. J lost 3 bases, V lost 0 bases, and 3 bases had no gene match. The V gene's germline CDR1 is SGDLS and CDR2 YYNGEE. The CDR3 is made up of 16 amino acids. CDR3 sequence reads: CASSVGLAGGTDTQYF. CDR3 DNA sequence: TGTGCCAGCAGCGTAGGCCTAGCGGGGGGTACAGATACGCAGTATTTT.

This clone occurred a few times. The chain's CDR3 is CASSIDRGNSPLHF. The CDR3 nucleotides are TGTGCCAGCAGCATCGACAGGGGGAATTCACCCCTCCACTTT. The chain employs TRBV14 and TRBJ1-6; 9 bases are a match to TRBD1. The germline V gene encodes CDR1 SGHDN and CDR2 FVKESK. The CDR3 is 14 residues long. J gave up 7 bases and V 5 bases, and 3 bases lay outside the gene matches.

J is TRBJ2-7 and V is TRBV7-2; 10 bases agree with TRBD1. The germline V gene encodes CDR1 SGHTA and CDR2 FQGNSA. There are 15 residues in the CDR3. V lost 7 bases to trimming and J lost 6 bases; unmatched junction nucleotides: 12. DNA for the CDR3: TGTGCCAGCACCATCATGTCCGGGACAGGGGCCGAGCAGTACTTC. Translated, it gives CASTIMSGTGAEQYF.

The chain employs TRBV27 and TRBJ2-5; 10 bases align to TRBD2. Trimming removed 6 bases from V and 4 bases from J; junction bases left unmatched: 17. CDR3 length: 18 residues. Germline V lookup: CDR1 MNHEY, CDR2 SMNVEV (reference sequence). The CDR3, as DNA: TGTGCCAGCAGCCTTAGTAGCCCTATCAGCGGGAGGGGAGAGACCCAGTACTTC. Translated, it gives CASSLSSPISGRGETQYF.

Comment on this clone: The junction shows a germline mismatch at one end, possibly a read error. The chain employs TRBV15 and TRBJ1-3; D remains ambiguous. Germline V gives CDR1 LNHNV, CDR2 YYDKDF (reference sequence). This CDR3 comprises 10 residues. This CDR3 is CATSAKRVDF. CDR3 DNA: TGTGCCACCAGCGCTAAAAGGGTCGATTTT.

In its sample, this clone was seen a few times. At one of its ends the junction is not consistent with the germline gene, which may arise from a read error. The V call is TRBV5-1, the J call TRBJ2-5; TRBD1 aligns across 8 bases. The CDR3 contains 15 residues. Per the germline V gene, CDR1 is SGHRS and CDR2 is YFSETQ. For the CDR3, the DNA is TGCGCCAGCAGCGTGCGGACAGGGCGGCAAGTGACCCAGTACTTC. Translation: CASSVRTGRQVTQYF.

The chain uses TRBV6-6 and TRBJ1-5, with D tentatively TRBD1 (5 bases). The CDR3 covers 14 residues. Germline CDR1 is MNHNY and CDR2 is SVGAGI (reference sequence). Trimming took off 8 bases at V and 5 bases at J, with 16 bases between the two ends. For the CDR3, the DNA is TGTGCCAGCCGATCGGGACGGGAGGATCAGCCCCAGCATTTT. As protein: CASRSGREDQPQHF.

CDR3 loop: CASSDSGRYEQYF. The CDR3 DNA reads as TGTGCCAGTAGTGACAGTGGGCGCTACGAGCAGTACTTC. The chain uses TRBV19 and TRBJ2-7; maybe TRBD1 (5 bases). Germline CDR1 and CDR2: LNHDA and SQIVND (reference sequence). CDR3 length: 13 residues. V was trimmed by 5 bases and J by 3 bases, leaving 11 bases between them.

The V and J genes are TRBV6-5 and TRBJ1-2; no definite D call. CDR1 is MNHEY and CDR2 is SVGAGI in the germline V gene. Trimming shortened V by 5 bases and J by 5 bases, and 15 bases separated the two germline ends. The CDR3 is 14 amino acids. CDR3 amino acids: CASSHRDLFYGYTF. In DNA form, the CDR3 reads TGTGCCAGCAGTCACCGGGATTTGTTTTATGGCTACACCTTC.

The chain recombines TRBV7-2 with TRBJ2-3; unclear D gene. The germline V gene has CDR1 SGHTA and CDR2 FQGNSA. V was shortened by 2 bases and J by 0 bases, with 6 bases between the two germline ends. The CDR3 covers 14 residues. The CDR3: CASSLPPSTDTQYF. As DNA, the CDR3 is TGTGCCAGCAGCTTACCCCCTAGCACAGATACGCAGTATTTT.

The rearrangement joins TRBV12-5 to TRBJ1-2, with D unresolved. The CDR3 length is 15 residues. Germline CDR1 and CDR2: LGHNT and FRNRAP. V was cut by 1 base and J by 7 bases, with 16 bases left in between. Here the CDR3 DNA reads TGTGCTAGTGGTTTGGGCCGGTCTACTCGGGTTGGCTACACCTTC. It yields the protein CASGLGRSTRVGYTF.

This clone has more than one count but fewer than ten. This chain links TRBV7-6 with TRBJ2-4; 7 nucleotides agree with TRBD2. The germline CDR1 and CDR2 sequences are SGHVS and FNYEAQ. V was pared by 1 base and J by 0 bases, with 6 bases of the junction left unmatched. The CDR3 covers 17 residues. CDR3 in amino acids: CASSLEGRGLAKNIQYF. CDR3 nucleotides: TGTGCCAGCAGCTTAGAAGGGAGGGGCCTAGCCAAAAACATTCAGTACTTC. The variable domain in full, with the rest retrieved from reference TRBV7-6 and TRBJ2-4, is GAGVSQSPRYKVTKRGQDVALRCDPISGHVSLYWYRQALGQGPEFLTYFNYEAQQDKSGLPNDRFSAERPEGSISTLTIQRTEQRDSAMYRCASSLEGRGLAKNIQYFGAGTRLSVL.

The chain has TRBV2 and TRBJ1-2; D is possibly TRBD1 (5 bases). Germline CDR1 SNHLY, CDR2 FYNNEI. Deletions cut 3 bases from V and 4 bases from J, with 6 bases between. This CDR3 has 12 residues. The CDR3 DNA reads as TGTGCCAGCAGTGAGGGGACCTATGGCTACACCTTC. It codes for CASSEGTYGYTF.

Only a few counts were recorded for this clone. The rearrangement links TRBV9 to TRBJ2-7; 9 bases line up with TRBD2. CDR1 SGDLS and CDR2 YYNGEE come from the germline V gene. Trimming took 4 bases from V and 0 from J; bases not matched to a gene: 2. The CDR3 has 14 residues. The CDR3 coding sequence is TGTGCCAGCAGCCTAGCGGGGAACTCCTACGAGCAGTACTTC. This sequence encodes CASSLAGNSYEQYF.

The CDR3 protein is CAVHTNTEAFF. The CDR3 DNA reads TGTGCCGTTCACACGAACACTGAAGCTTTCTTT. V usage is TRBV2 and J usage is TRBJ1-1; D remains unclear. CDR1 SNHLY and CDR2 FYNNEI come from the germline V gene. V lost 11 bases and J lost 1, with 8 bases in between. The CDR3 runs 11 residues.

The rearrangement uses TRBV5-1 and TRBJ2-7, with a weak D call TRBD1 (5 bases). Per the germline V gene, CDR1 is SGHRS and CDR2 is YFSETQ. The V end lost 2 bases, the J end lost 1 base, and 10 bases lay between the germline ends. The length of the CDR3 is 14 residues. The CDR3 is CASSFDSHSYEQYF. DNA of the CDR3: TGCGCCAGCAGCTTCGACAGCCATTCCTACGAGCAGTACTTC. The full variable domain, in which reference TRBV5-1 and TRBJ2-7 provide the parts outside the CDR3, is KAGVTQTPRYLIKTRGQQVTLSCSPISGHRSVSWYQQTPGQGLQFLFEYFSETQRNKGNFPGRFSGRQFSNSRSEMNVSTLELGDSALYLCASSFDSHSYEQYFGPGTRLTVT.

This chain links TRBV29-1 with TRBJ2-5; 12 positions match TRBD1. The germline V gene has CDR1 SQVTM and CDR2 ANQGSEA. J was trimmed by 2 bases and V by 6 bases; bases with no gene match: 1. CDR3 length: 13 amino acids. In nucleotides, the CDR3 is TGCAGCGTGGGACAGGGGGCTCAAGAGACCCAGTACTTC. It specifies CSVGQGAQETQYF.

The J gene is TRBJ2-1, the V gene TRBV27; 9 bases agree with TRBD2. The V and J ends lost 2 bases and 5 bases, in that order; junction bases with no gene match: 4. Germline V gene sequence: CDR1 MNHEY, CDR2 SMNVEV (reference sequence). This CDR3 is built from 15 residues. The CDR3 DNA sequence: TGTGCCAGCAGTTTAGGACTAGCGCTAAACAATGAGCAGTTCTTC. The encoded protein is CASSLGLALNNEQFF.

This rearrangement joins TRBV30 to TRBJ2-7; D possibly matches TRBD1 or TRBD2 (5 bases each). The V gene lost 3 bases and the J gene lost 6 bases, with 15 bases spanning the gap. The CDR3 is 13 amino acids. CDR1 is GTSNPN, CDR2 SVGIG, per germline (reference sequence). The CDR3 DNA reads TGTGCCTGGAGCGGTTGGGGGAAGGGCGAGCAGTACTTC. It specifies CAWSGWGKGEQYF.

The chain links TRBV2 to TRBJ1-2; 7 bases are a match to TRBD1. V trimming: 3 bases; J trimming: 8 bases; junction bases outside the gene matches: 9. This CDR3 spans 14 amino acids. Germline V gene sequence: CDR1 SNHLY, CDR2 FYNNEI. The CDR3 coding sequence is TGTGCCAGCAGTGACATGAACAGGGGTAGGGGCTACACCTTC. Its protein product is CASSDMNRGRGYTF.